This T cell receptor (beta chain) was observed in a study of CD4 T cells in lung cancer (dated by TCRdb to between 2018 and 2021). With respect to the entire study: In the study, blood T cells from NSCLC patients were screened for responses to candidate mutation-encoded neoepitopes, and neoantigen-specific CD4+ T-cell clones and TCRs were isolated. Treatments received by the patients before blood donation included platinum chemotherapy, and some patients received nivolumab or pembrolizumab. Aged 60 to 69 when blood was donated, the resected patients, most of whom were former smokers, had either lung adenocarcinoma or squamous cell carcinoma. The frequency of neoantigen-specific clonotypes in tumor resections, non-adjacent lung and cultured T-cell products was followed using TCRB deep sequencing. Tumor and non-adjacent lung tissue were obtained from a few patients undergoing curative-intent resections for stage I-III non-small cell lung cancer. Results and caveats for the whole study, not just this receptor: Some blood-derived responses might reflect in vitro priming of naive T cells or cross-reactivity rather than memory responses to the cancer.

Libraries were prepared through the immunoSEQ multiplex PCR assay. Qiagen DNeasy or QIAamp micro DNA kits were used to isolate DNA, and the Adaptive Biotechnology human TCRB sequencing kit was used to sequence TCRB. An Illumina MiSeq was used to sequence the TCRB libraries. For the original study's pipeline: The kit provider's software was used to analyze TCRB sequence data, and Fisher's exact test was applied to assess tumor enrichment of clonotype templates. Not all clones reach the TCRdb copy of this immuneACCESS table, which keeps in-frame sequences only. Checked studies attribute under half of the gap to unresolved V genes and leave the rest unexplained. From that table come the V and J calls and clone size; the DNA was used to work out D and trimming. For this sample the table gives some 9,300 clones, of which more than 60% were detected only once. The ten top clones hold 15% of the sample.

Points on this clone: Its antigen specificity is not known. No much larger clonotype is one base removed from it; base qualities were not supplied.

Non-adjacent lung tissue was taken as far as possible from the malignant lesion, at least 3 cm away, from the same resection. Sequencing was done on a sample of normal lung tissue taken away from the tumor. The origin of this receptor is a man aged 55 to 70 with non-small cell lung cancer.

The nucleotide sequence is given as TGTGCCAGCAGCCCGAAGAGAGGGTTGGGCCCCACTGAAGCTTTCTTT. Translated, it reads CASSPKRGLGPTEAFF. The rearranged chain carries TRBV7-6 and TRBJ1-1; no D gene is confidently identified. Relative to germline, V is 5 bases shorter and J is 4 bases shorter, with 20 bases between their ends. Based on the germline V gene, the CDR1 and CDR2 sequences are SGHVS and FNYEAQ. The CDR3 has 16 amino acids, counting the end cysteine and phenylalanine. CDR3 DNA is the only sequence kept; it has 48 bases, read in frame from the first base.